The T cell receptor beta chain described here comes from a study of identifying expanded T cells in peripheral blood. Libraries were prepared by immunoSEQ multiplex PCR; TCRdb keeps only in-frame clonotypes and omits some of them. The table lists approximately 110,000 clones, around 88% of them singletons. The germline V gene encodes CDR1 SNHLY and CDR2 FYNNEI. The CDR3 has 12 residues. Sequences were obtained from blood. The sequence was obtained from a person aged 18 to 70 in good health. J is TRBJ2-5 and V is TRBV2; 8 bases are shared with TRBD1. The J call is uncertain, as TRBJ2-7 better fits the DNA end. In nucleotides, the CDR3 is TGTGCCGGGGGACAGGAGTACTACGAGCAGTACTTC. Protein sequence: CAGGQEYYEQYF.